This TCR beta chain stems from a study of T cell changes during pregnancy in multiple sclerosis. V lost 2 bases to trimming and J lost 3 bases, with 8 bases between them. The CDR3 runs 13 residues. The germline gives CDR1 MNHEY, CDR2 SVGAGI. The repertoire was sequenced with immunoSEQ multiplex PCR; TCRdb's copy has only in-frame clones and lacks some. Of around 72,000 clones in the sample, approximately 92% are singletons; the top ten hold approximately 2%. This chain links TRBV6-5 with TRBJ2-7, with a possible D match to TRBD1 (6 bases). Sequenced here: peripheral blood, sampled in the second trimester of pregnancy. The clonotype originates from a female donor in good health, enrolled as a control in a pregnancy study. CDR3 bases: TGTGCCAGCAGTTACGACAGGAGCTACGAGCAGTACTTC. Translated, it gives CASSYDRSYEQYF.